The rows below give T cell receptor beta chains drawn from one sample of a study of blood T cell repertoires in COVID-19. Profiling relied on immunoSEQ multiplex PCR, and the TCRdb table lists in-frame clones only, not all of them. This table holds under 250,000 clones, approximately 83% found once. Input material: peripheral blood. Source of these receptors: a human donor in a cohort sampled during active COVID-19. Each CDR3 is given with its conserved first and last residue. The D gene is left open where the match is weak. Some rows mark clone size as missing; the rest say once, few, many or name a class of expanded clone.

d_gene | abundance | len | j_gene | v_gene | CDR3aa | CDR3nt
. | . | 18 | TRBJ2-1 | TRBV5-1 | CASSLDPIGRESYNEQFF | TGCGCCAGCAGCCTGGACCCTATCGGCAGGGAATCCTACAATGAGCAGTTCTTC
. | . | 13 | TRBJ1-5 | TRBV10-3 | CASTGYSNQPQHF | TGTGCCAGTACGGGGTATAGCAATCAGCCCCAGCATTTT
. | . | 13 | TRBJ1-6 | TRBV19 | CASSWGSNSPLHF | TGTGCCAGTAGTTGGGGCTCTAATTCACCCCTCCACTTT
. | . | 15 | TRBJ2-7 | TRBV5-4 | CASSEGPGFSYEQYF | TGTGCCAGCAGCGAAGGCCCGGGATTCAGCTACGAGCAGTACTTC
TRBD1 | . | 14 | TRBJ2-1 | TRBV18 | CASSPGTVSDEQFF | TGTGCCAGCTCACCTGGGACAGTAAGCGATGAGCAGTTCTTC
. | . | 15 | TRBJ2-6 | TRBV28 | CASSPTGVGANVLTF | TGTGCCAGCAGCCCAACCGGTGTCGGGGCCAACGTCCTGACTTTC
. | . | 15 | TRBJ2-3 | TRBV5-4 | CASSLDRAAVSTQYF | TGTGCCAGCAGCTTGGACAGGGCTGCCGTTTCTACGCAGTATTTT
. | few | 15 | TRBJ2-7 | TRBV5-1 | CASSLPGQTGEEQYF | TGCGCCAGCAGCCTCCCGGGCCAGACCGGGGAAGAGCAGTACTTC
. | . | 15 | TRBJ1-5 | TRBV18 | CASSPTQISNQPQHF | TGTGCCAGCTCACCGACACAGATTAGCAATCAGCCCCAGCATTTT
. | . | 15 | TRBJ2-2 | TRBV19 | CASLPTGAGTGELFF | TGTGCCAGTTTACCTACAGGAGCTGGTACCGGGGAGCTGTTTTTT
. | . | 16 | TRBJ2-6 | TRBV5-1 | CASSLAQSSGANVLTF | TGCGCCAGCAGCTTGGCACAGTCCTCTGGGGCCAACGTCCTGACTTTC
. | . | 12 | TRBJ1-1 | TRBV5-1 | CASSLGHTEAFF | TGCGCCAGCAGTCTGGGGCACACTGAAGCTTTCTTT
. | . | 15 | TRBJ1-1 | TRBV28 | CASSLVVALNTEAFF | TGTGCCAGCAGTTTGGTGGTGGCCCTGAACACTGAAGCTTTCTTT
. | . | 14 | TRBJ1-1 | TRBV2 | CASSSTGKSTEAFF | TGTGCCAGCAGTTCAACAGGGAAGAGCACTGAAGCTTTCTTT
. | . | 16 | TRBJ2-2 | TRBV10-3 | CAISDRAGLGTGELFF | TGTGCCATCAGTGATCGGGCAGGGTTGGGCACCGGGGAGCTGTTTTTT
TRBD1 | . | 18 | TRBJ2-2 | TRBV7-2 | CASSLRDSVIWIPGELFF | TGTGCCAGCAGCCTTCGGGACAGCGTTATATGGATCCCCGGGGAGCTGTTTTTT
TRBD1 | few | 14 | TRBJ1-4 | TRBV6-5 | CASSLDRGGEKLFF | TGTGCCAGCAGTCTGGACAGGGGTGGTGAAAAACTGTTTTTT
TRBD1 | . | 13 | TRBJ1-1 | TRBV6-5 | CASSRQGLTEAFF | TGTGCCAGCAGTCGACAGGGATTAACTGAAGCTTTCTTT
. | . | 16 | TRBJ1-1 | TRBV7-9 | CASSASGTRLNTEAFF | TGTGCCAGCAGCGCATCAGGGACTCGGCTGAACACTGAAGCTTTCTTT
. | . | 15 | TRBJ2-7 | TRBV7-2 | CASSPRGASSYEQYF | TGTGCCAGCAGCCCTCGGGGGGCGAGCTCCTACGAGCAGTACTTC
. | . | 16 | TRBJ1-3 | TRBV27 | CASSLDQPSSGNTIYF | TGTGCCAGCAGTTTAGATCAACCGAGCTCTGGAAACACCATATATTTT
. | . | 15 | TRBJ1-3 | TRBV5-4 | CASSLDYLSGNTIYF | TGTGCCAGCAGCTTGGATTATTTATCGGGAAACACCATATATTTT
. | . | 10 | TRBJ1-1 | TRBV30 | CGTGFAEAFF | TGTGGGACTGGTTTCGCTGAAGCTTTCTTT
TRBD2 | . | 13 | TRBJ2-1 | TRBV7-9 | CASTGGSYNEQFF | TGTGCCAGCACGGGAGGATCCTACAATGAGCAGTTCTTC
. | . | 15 | TRBJ2-3 | TRBV18 | CASSPTRQSTDTQYF | TGTGCCAGCTCACCAACTAGACAAAGCACAGATACGCAGTATTTT
TRBD2 | few | 15 | TRBJ2-7 | TRBV6-5 | CASRSGTSGRDEQYF | TGTGCCAGCAGATCCGGGACTAGCGGGAGGGATGAGCAGTACTTC
. | . | 15 | TRBJ1-6 | TRBV6-1 | CASSEAEVHGSPLHF | TGTGCCAGCAGTGAAGCAGAGGTTCACGGTTCACCCCTCCACTTT
. | . | 16 | TRBJ1-3 | TRBV9 | CASSVDRDFTGNTIYF | TGTGCCAGCAGCGTAGATCGGGATTTTACTGGAAACACCATATATTTT
TRBD2 | . | 15 | TRBJ2-7 | TRBV19 | CASSPLAGGTYEQYF | TGTGCCAGTAGCCCACTAGCGGGAGGCACCTACGAGCAGTACTTC
. | . | 15 | TRBJ1-2 | TRBV5-4 | CASSLGLDIQYGYTF | TGTGCCAGCAGCTTGGGATTGGACATACAATATGGCTACACCTTC
TRBD1 | . | 15 | TRBJ2-7 | TRBV5-1 | CASRSTGGGENEQYF | TGCGCCAGCAGGTCCACAGGGGGCGGAGAGAACGAGCAGTACTTC
. | . | 14 | TRBJ2-1 | TRBV5-1 | CASSLGDSYNEQFF | TGCGCCAGCAGCTTGGGAGACAGCTACAATGAGCAGTTCTTC
. | . | 13 | TRBJ1-1 | TRBV9 | CASSRTGITEAFF | TGTGCCAGCAGCCGTACAGGGATCACTGAAGCTTTCTTT
TRBD1 | . | 13 | TRBJ1-4 | TRBV19 | CASSATGVSGLFF | TGTGCCAGTAGTGCCACAGGGGTCTCGGGACTGTTTTTT
. | . | 15 | TRBJ1-5 | TRBV28 | CASSLPKQGGQPQHF | TGTGCCAGCAGTTTACCTAAGCAGGGTGGGCAGCCCCAGCATTTT
TRBD1 | once | 16 | TRBJ1-6 | TRBV9 | CASSAGQGFDNSPLHF | TGTGCCAGCAGCGCGGGACAGGGGTTCGACAATTCACCCCTCCACTTT
. | . | 13 | TRBJ1-1 | TRBV14 | CASSIVRDTEAFF | TGTGCCAGCAGTATCGTCCGGGACACTGAAGCTTTCTTT
. | . | 10 | TRBJ2-3 | TRBV3-1/TRBV3-2 | CASGADTQYF | TGTGCCAGCGGGGCGGATACGCAGTATTTT
TRBD1 | many | 11 | TRBJ2-1 | TRBV12-3/TRBV12-4 | CASSYTGEQFF | TGTGCCAGCAGCTATACAGGGGAACAGTTCTTC
. | . | 13 | TRBJ2-3 | TRBV5-1 | CASSLGLLDTQYF | TGCGCCAGCAGCTTGGGACTGCTCGATACGCAGTATTTT
. | . | 16 | TRBJ2-2 | TRBV5-8 | CASSPYYRVNTGELFF | TGTGCCAGCAGCCCATATTACAGGGTGAACACCGGGGAGCTGTTTTTT
TRBD1 | . | 13 | TRBJ1-4 | TRBV10-3 | CAIRRGHGEKLFF | TGTGCCATCAGGAGGGGGCATGGTGAAAAACTGTTTTTT
TRBD1 | few | 23 | TRBJ1-2 | TRBV3-1/TRBV3-2 | CASSPSDPYPVKGQGLGGYGYTF | TGTGCCAGCAGTCCAAGTGACCCGTACCCCGTTAAGGGACAGGGGCTAGGAGGCTATGGCTACACCTTC
TRBD1 | . | 13 | TRBJ2-7 | TRBV5-5 | CASEPGQGGEQYF | TGTGCCAGCGAACCGGGACAGGGCGGCGAGCAGTACTTC
TRBD2 | few | 15 | TRBJ2-2 | TRBV5-1 | CASTLGLEDTGELFF | TGCGCCAGCACCCTGGGACTAGAAGACACCGGGGAGCTGTTTTTT
. | . | 15 | TRBJ2-1 | TRBV11-3 | CASSLRPGEYNEQFF | TGTGCCAGCAGCCTGAGACCGGGGGAATACAATGAGCAGTTCTTC
TRBD1 | . | 15 | TRBJ1-5 | TRBV27 | CASSLTGKFNQPQHF | TGTGCCAGCAGTTTGACAGGGAAATTCAATCAGCCCCAGCATTTT
TRBD1 | once | 15 | TRBJ1-2 | TRBV28 | CASSLSGGPNYGYTF | TGTGCCAGCAGTTTATCAGGGGGCCCTAACTATGGCTACACCTTC